This is a list of T cell receptor beta chains from one sample in a study of beta chain features in type 1 diabetes. Sequenced by immunoSEQ multiplex PCR; TCRdb stores in-frame clones only, minus some. The repertoire holds 200,000 to 300,000 clones, with 25% to 35% as singletons. The specimen was central memory CD4+ T cells from blood. Receptor source: a man aged 30 to 39 in good health. Each CDR3 is given without its conserved first and last residue. D genes are given only for firm matches.

d_call | v_call | cdr3_aa
NA | TRBV7-6 | ASSPTGKNTGELF
TRBD2 | TRBV7-2 | ASSLKAGSGTLEQY
TRBD2 | TRBV7-2 | ASSLATGGTSRETQY
NA | TRBV19 | ASSLEETQY
NA | TRBV5-1 | ASSFEEETQY
NA | TRBV7-9 | ASSLDLKYETQY
NA | TRBV10-3 | AISDWANTGELF
NA | TRBV7-2 | ASTLSSYNEQF
NA | TRBV7-9 | ASSLETGGNTGELF
NA | TRBV6-1 | ASSEEFRLSQETQY
NA | TRBV5-4 | ASRPRGDTEAF
NA | TRBV28 | ASFKRQFQVEQF
TRBD2 | TRBV7-2 | ASTSGGTRREQY
TRBD1 | TRBV7-2 | ASSTGQGQNTEAF
NA | TRBV28 | ASTLGADTQY
NA | TRBV30 | AWSVTVTTDTQY
NA | TRBV25-1 | ASSDTVDTEAF
NA | TRBV6-1 | ASSGGRGQPQH
TRBD1 | TRBV4-2 | ASSQGTGADTQY
NA | TRBV11-1 | ASSNEAGANVLT
NA | TRBV20-1 | SAWTSGTQY
NA | TRBV2 | ASSGGNVGETQY
NA | TRBV7-6 | ASSLERDYGYT
TRBD2 | TRBV28 | ASSPLLAGGVEQF
TRBD2 | TRBV7-2 | ASSPAAGGAYEQY
NA | TRBV4-3 | ASSQDANSNQPQH
NA | TRBV5-1 | ASKSGSSYEQY
TRBD2 | TRBV5-4 | ASSLKSGSIRIEQF
TRBD2 | TRBV18 | ASSPRRGTDTQY
TRBD1 | TRBV5-6 | ASSRQGTTDTQY
NA | TRBV28 | ASRIPAGLGGYT
NA | TRBV4-2 | ASSQDQGVQF
TRBD2 | TRBV10-1 | ASSQTSGEQF
NA | TRBV25-1 | ASSEYWTVHRYEQY
NA | TRBV7-2 | ASSSAGRLGHEQY
NA | TRBV6-6 | ASSYLSSYEQY
TRBD1 | TRBV29-1 | SVEDRRQGVYNEQF
TRBD1 | TRBV30 | AWNRQGGSTEAF
NA | TRBV29-1 | SVGVETDTQY
TRBD1 | TRBV10-3 | AIRRTGTDTEAF
NA | TRBV30 | AWSKISYEQY
NA | TRBV30 | AWKQGGPYEQY
NA | TRBV27 | ASTTWGELETQY
NA | TRBV11-2 | ASSLTTSTDTQY
TRBD1 | TRBV10-3 | AISSGTGNINYGYT
TRBD1 | TRBV18 | ASSVKTGDNSPLH
NA | TRBV7-2 | ASTVLGAVNTGELF
TRBD1 | TRBV5-4 | ASSPWTGNYGYT